Following are 30 T cell receptor beta chains from one sample sequenced in a study of response to subunit inactivated influenza vaccine. TCRdb reprocessed the RT-PCR reads via MiXCR and lists one record per CDR3 protein. The sample records almost 600,000 distinct CDR3 sequences, less than 15% being singletons. The sequencing used PBMCs from blood, collected approximately 12 days after vaccination. The receptors were sampled from a man in his fifties who received an inactivated influenza vaccine.

The rearrangement links TRBV20-1 to TRBJ1-1; 9 bases match TRBD1. Germline CDR1 reads DFQATT; CDR2 reads SNEGSKA (reference sequence). The CDR3 is 17 amino acids. V gave up 0 bases and J gave up 5 bases; unmatched junction bases: 13. CDR3 bases: TGCAGTGCTAGAGATCCGAAGGACAGGGGAAGGAATACTGAAGCTTTCTTT. As protein: CSARDPKDRGRNTEAFF.

The J gene is TRBJ2-2, the V gene TRBV24-1; possible D gene TRBD1, 6 bases. The CDR3 is 13 residues long. V gave up 4 bases and J gave up 7 bases, with 9 bases separating them. Germline V gene data show CDR1 as KGHDR and CDR2 as SFDVKD. This CDR3 is CATSEPGVGELFF. The DNA of the CDR3 is TGTGCCACCAGTGAACCAGGGGTCGGGGAGCTGTTTTTT.

Details on this clonotype: The junction differs from germline at one of its ends, possibly a read error. The V gene is TRBV4-3, the J gene TRBJ2-7; weak D call: TRBD1 (5 bases). The CDR3 loop spans 14 amino acids. Germline CDR1 is LGHNA and CDR2 is YSLEER. In DNA form, the CDR3 reads TGCGCCAGCAGCCAAGAGTCAGGGATGTACGGGCAGTACTTC. Its protein is CASSQESGMYGQYF.

This clonotype was picked up many times. The chain uses TRBV5-1 and TRBJ2-7; the match to TRBD1 covers 10 bases. With 4 bases clipped from V and 4 bases from J, the junction kept 8 bases outside the gene matches. Germline V lookup: CDR1 SGHRS, CDR2 YFSETQ. This CDR3 comprises 15 residues. CDR3 coding DNA: TGCGCCAGCAGCGTGGACAGGGGGGCATCTTACGAGCAGTACTTC. It encodes CASSVDRGASYEQYF.

This clonotype was recorded at least ten times. The V gene is TRBV6-2 or TRBV6-3, the J gene TRBJ2-7; D unresolved. Trimming pared 0 bases from V and 2 bases from J, leaving 5 bases between. CDR1 MNHEY and CDR2 SVGEGT come from the germline V gene. The CDR3 consists of 13 residues. CDR3 DNA: TGTGCCAGCAGTTACTCACGGGCCTACGAGCAGTACTTC. The encoded protein is CASSYSRAYEQYF.

This clonotype was seen a few times. CDR3 DNA sequence: TGTGCCAGCAGCCTTACGGGGGGTGCCTCCTACGAGCAGTACTTC. As protein: CASSLTGGASYEQYF. The V call is TRBV7-2, the J call TRBJ2-7; 7 bases match TRBD2. Trimming at V came to 5 bases and at J to 0 bases, leaving 7 bases not matched to a gene. The CDR3 spans 15 residues. CDR1 and CDR2 (germline): SGHTA, FQGNSA.

This clonotype was observed a handful of times. J is TRBJ1-6 and V is TRBV7-2; a possible D gene is TRBD1 (5 bases). Deletions cut 4 bases from V and 7 bases from J, with 11 bases between. Germline CDR1 is SGHTA and CDR2 is FQGNSA. The CDR3 has 14 residues. CDR3 nucleotide sequence: TGTGCCAGCAGCTCAGGGTGGCTCAATTCACCCCTCCACTTT. Translation gives CASSSGWLNSPLHF. Using reference TRBV7-2 and TRBJ1-6 for the parts outside the CDR3, the full variable domain is GAGVSQSPSNKVTEKGKDVELRCDPISGHTALYWYRQSLGQGLEFLIYFQGNSAPDKSGLPSDRFSAERTGGSVSTLTIQRTQQEDSAVYLCASSSGWLNSPLHFGNGTRLTVT.

This clonotype came up a few times. V is TRBV18 and J is TRBJ2-7, with 11 bases that match TRBD2. Germline V CDR1 and CDR2: KGHSH, LQKENI. Germline trimming cut 3 bases from V and 4 bases from J; bases unmatched to any gene: 17. The CDR3 length is 19 residues. The CDR3 sequence is CASSPRTSGGLPFLYEQYF. In nucleotides, the CDR3 is TGTGCCAGCTCACCGCGAACTAGCGGGGGACTCCCTTTCCTTTACGAGCAGTACTTC.

This clonotype was counted only a few times. The chain joins TRBV7-9 to TRBJ2-7; no definite D call. The CDR3 runs to 12 residues. Trimming removed 6 bases from V and 1 base from J, with 7 bases in between. In germline, CDR1 is SEHNR, CDR2 FQNEAQ (reference sequence). The CDR3 DNA reads as TGTGCCAGCAGAAAAGAGTCCTACGAGCAGTACTTC. Translation gives CASRKESYEQYF.

The gene calls are TRBV6-2 or TRBV6-3 and TRBJ1-1, with a tentative D call TRBD1 (5 bases). Germline assignment: CDR1 MNHEY and CDR2 SVGEGT. With 7 bases removed from V and 5 bases from J, the gap between germline ends came to 17 bases. The CDR3 loop spans 14 amino acids. CDR3 residues: CASTPGSLGTEAFF. The CDR3 coding sequence is TGTGCCAGCACCCCAGGGTCCCTGGGTACTGAAGCTTTCTTT.

This clonotype showed up many times. This rearrangement joins TRBV6-1 to TRBJ2-5; the D gene is possibly TRBD2 (6 bases). The germline V and J ends were trimmed by 5 bases and 6 bases, with 16 bases remaining between them. CDR1 and CDR2 (germline): MNHNS, SASEGT. The CDR3 totals 14 residues. This CDR3 is CASSPGGSGQTQYF. The CDR3 bases are TGTGCCAGCAGTCCAGGCGGTAGCGGACAGACCCAGTACTTC.

The rearrangement links TRBV5-1 to TRBJ2-7, with 8 bases aligning to TRBD1. CDR1 and CDR2 (germline): SGHRS, YFSETQ. This CDR3 comprises 15 residues. V trimming: 4 bases; J trimming: 5 bases; junction bases outside the gene matches: 11. The CDR3 protein is CASSTIYRGEDEQYF. The CDR3 region has the DNA TGCGCCAGCAGCACCATATACAGGGGGGAAGACGAGCAGTACTTC. Together with reference TRBV5-1 and TRBJ2-7, the CDR3 gives the full variable domain: KAGVTQTPRYLIKTRGQQVTLSCSPISGHRSVSWYQQTPGQGLQFLFEYFSETQRNKGNFPGRFSGRQFSNSRSEMNVSTLELGDSALYLCASSTIYRGEDEQYFGPGTRLTVT.

The J gene is TRBJ1-5, the V gene TRBV20-1; no definite D call. Germline CDR1 DFQATT, CDR2 SNEGSKA (reference sequence). The CDR3 consists of 12 residues. Between the trimmed V and J ends, which lost 3 bases and 3 bases, there was a span of 6 bases. The CDR3 loop is CSASPINQPQHF. CDR3 nucleotide sequence: TGCAGTGCTAGCCCGATCAATCAGCCCCAGCATTTT.

The table lists this clonotype with a few counts. V gene TRBV27 combines with J gene TRBJ2-7; possibly TRBD2 for D (5 bases). Deletions cut 3 bases from V and 3 bases from J, with 12 bases between. The CDR3 consists of 14 residues. Germline-derived CDR1 and CDR2 are MNHEY and SMNVEV (reference sequence). The CDR3 coding sequence is TGTGCCAGCAGTTTTCGGCCCGCGGGCTACGAGCAGTACTTC. Protein product: CASSFRPAGYEQYF.

The sample holds many counts of this clonotype. CDR3 sequence reads: CASSRQQGSAEAFF. The CDR3 DNA reads as TGTGCCAGCAGTCGCCAACAGGGGTCGGCTGAAGCTTTCTTT. This rearrangement joins TRBV12-3 or TRBV12-4 to TRBJ1-1, with 7 bases fitting TRBD1. The CDR3 runs to 14 residues. V was pared by 5 bases and J by 6 bases, with 9 bases of the junction left unmatched.

This clonotype was seen a few times. V gene TRBV4-2 combines with J gene TRBJ2-5; a possible D gene is TRBD2 (6 bases). Germline V CDR1 and CDR2: LGHNA, YNFKEQ. The CDR3 has 15 residues. The germline V and J ends were trimmed by 1 base and 5 bases, with 14 bases remaining between them. CDR3 residues: CASSQGRGMTETQYF. CDR3 DNA: TGTGCCAGCAGCCAAGGCCGCGGGATGACGGAGACCCAGTACTTC.

This clonotype was found a few times. The chain couples TRBV20-1 to TRBJ2-5; D gene ambiguous. The V gene lost 1 base and the J gene lost 5 bases, with 20 bases spanning the gap. Per germline, CDR1 DFQATT and CDR2 SNEGSKA (reference sequence). This CDR3 contains 16 residues. CDR3 loop: CSARVVAEGARETQYF. CDR3 DNA sequence: TGCAGTGCTAGAGTTGTGGCTGAAGGAGCCCGCGAGACCCAGTACTTC.

The rearrangement joins TRBV4-2 to TRBJ2-6; 9 nucleotides align to TRBD1. The CDR3 is made up of 20 amino acids. The germline CDR1 and CDR2 sequences are LGHNA and YNFKEQ. J lost 2 bases, V lost 0 bases, and 11 bases had no gene match. For the CDR3, the DNA is TGTGCCAGCAGCCAAGACTACACAGGGGGCGCGTTACCTGGGGCCAACGTCCTGACTTTC. As protein: CASSQDYTGGALPGANVLTF.

The table lists this clonotype with many counts. The chain recombines TRBV6-1 with TRBJ2-7, with 7 bases matching TRBD2. Germline V gives CDR1 MNHNS, CDR2 SASEGT. After removal of 6 bases from V and 3 bases from J, the junction contained 8 bases not matched to a gene. CDR3 length: 14 residues. Here the CDR3 reads CASSPTGGIYEQYF. CDR3 coding DNA: TGTGCCAGCAGCCCGACGGGGGGAATCTACGAGCAGTACTTC.

V gene TRBV20-1 combines with J gene TRBJ2-3; D might be TRBD2 (6 bases). Germline CDR1 reads DFQATT; CDR2 reads SNEGSKA (reference sequence). The V and J ends lost 1 base and 4 bases respectively, with 9 bases between them. This CDR3 region has 13 residues. The CDR3 nucleotides read TGCAGTGCTAGAGTCGGGAGCTCAGATACGCAGTATTTT. This encodes CSARVGSSDTQYF.

About this clonotype: The junction departs from the called germline gene at one end, perhaps through a read error. The rearrangement links TRBV11-2 to TRBJ2-5; 10 bases are shared with TRBD2. The CDR3 length is 15 residues. Germline V CDR1 and CDR2: SGHAT, FQNNGV. CDR3 nucleotide sequence: TGTGCCAGCAGCATTTCTAGCGGGAGCCAAGAGAGCCAGTACTTC. Translated: CASSISSGSQESQYF.

V is TRBV20-1 and J is TRBJ2-5; 9 nucleotides line up with TRBD2. This CDR3 is 14 amino acids long. In germline, CDR1 is DFQATT, CDR2 SNEGSKA (reference sequence). V trimming: 5 bases; J trimming: 4 bases; junction bases outside the gene matches: 8. DNA of the CDR3: TGCAGTGCTGCGGGGGGGCGCGGGCGAGAGACCCAGTACTTC. Amino acids: CSAAGGRGRETQYF.

Notes on this clonotype: Compared with germline, one end of the junction differs, possibly owing to a read error. V gene TRBV20-1 combines with J gene TRBJ2-7, with D perhaps assigned TRBD1 or TRBD2 (5 bases each). This CDR3 has 14 amino acids. CDR1 DFQATT and CDR2 SNEGSKA come from the germline V gene (reference sequence). The CDR3 DNA reads as TGCAGTGCTAGACTCCGGGGCAGCCTCTACGTGCAGTACTTC. The encoded protein is CSARLRGSLYVQYF.

This clonotype occurred a few times. V and J are TRBV7-9 and TRBJ2-7; 12 bases are shared with TRBD2. The germline V gene has CDR1 SEHNR and CDR2 FQNEAQ (reference sequence). The CDR3 has 14 amino acids. J was trimmed by 7 bases and V by 3 bases; bases with no gene match: 4. In DNA, the CDR3 is TGTGCCAGCAGCTTTAGTCTAGCGGGAGGGGAGCAGTACTTC. Protein: CASSFSLAGGEQYF.

V and J are TRBV6-1 and TRBJ2-2; D may be TRBD1 (5 bases). The V and J ends lost 11 bases and 4 bases respectively, with 14 bases between them. CDR1 MNHNS and CDR2 SASEGT come from the germline V gene. This CDR3 is 13 amino acids long. CDR3 amino acids: CAAWAGSTGELFF. The CDR3 DNA is TGTGCCGCATGGGCAGGGTCCACCGGGGAGCTGTTTTTT.

This clonotype occurred a few times. The chain couples TRBV20-1 to TRBJ1-5; the match to TRBD1 covers 9 bases. CDR1 is DFQATT, CDR2 SNEGSKA, per germline (reference sequence). The CDR3 is made up of 14 amino acids. After removal of 5 bases from V and 6 bases from J, the junction contained 8 bases not matched to a gene. The CDR3 region is CSAQGDRAFQPQHF. CDR3 in DNA: TGCAGTGCTCAAGGGGACAGGGCTTTTCAGCCCCAGCATTTT.

The V gene is TRBV12-3 or TRBV12-4, the J gene TRBJ1-5; D not resolved. Trimming removed 3 bases from V and 4 bases from J, with 7 bases in between. The CDR3 loop spans 13 amino acids. The CDR3 nucleotides read TGTGCCAGCAGTTTTCATCAGAATCAGCCCCAGCATTTT. Translated: CASSFHQNQPQHF.

The genes are TRBV5-5 and TRBJ1-4; 9 nucleotides agree with TRBD1. The CDR3 is 18 residues long. The J segment lost 2 bases and the V segment lost 1 base, leaving 9 bases of the junction unmatched. Germline values: CDR1 SGHKS, CDR2 YYEKEE (reference sequence). Here the CDR3 DNA reads TGTGCCAGCAGCTTGTTAGGAACAGGGGGCGTGACTAATGAAAAACTGTTTTTT. The encoded protein is CASSLLGTGGVTNEKLFF.

This clonotype was counted between two and nine times. V gene TRBV5-1 combines with J gene TRBJ2-7, with 8 bases that match TRBD1. Trimming at V came to 4 bases and at J to 6 bases, leaving 9 bases not matched to a gene. Germline CDR1 is SGHRS and CDR2 is YFSETQ. The CDR3 has 14 residues. CDR3 sequence (DNA): TGCGCCAGCAGCCCGGGACAGGCGAGAGGCGAGCAGTACTTC. It translates to CASSPGQARGEQYF.

The table lists this clonotype with a few counts. The CDR3 region has the DNA TGCGCCAGCAGCTTGGGCATGGGACTCGACACCGGGGAGCTGTTTTTT. It specifies CASSLGMGLDTGELFF. The chain combines TRBV5-1 with TRBJ2-2, with D possibly being TRBD2 (6 bases). The CDR3 covers 16 residues. V shed 0 bases and J shed 3 bases, with 12 bases lying between them. Germline V lookup: CDR1 SGHRS, CDR2 YFSETQ.